This is a list of T cell receptor beta chains from one sample in a study of response to subunit inactivated influenza vaccine. TCRdb ran MiXCR on the RT-PCR reads and lists one entry per CDR3 protein. This table has roughly 500,000 distinct CDR3 sequences, more than 15% appearing once. Specimen: CD4+ T cells sorted from PBMCs, collected about 24 months after vaccination. All receptors come from a man in his fifties or sixties who received an inactivated influenza vaccine. Both conserved end residues are part of each CDR3. The order of the fields is J gene, V gene, clone size, D gene, CDR3 protein, CDR3 DNA. D genes are given only for firm matches. Only part of the rows carry a size: once, few, many, or a class if the clone is expanded.

>TRBJ2-2|TRBV28|.|.
CASSLGFGTVNTGELFF
TGTGCCAGCAGTTTGGGGTTCGGGACGGTGAACACCGGGGAGCTGTTTTTT
>TRBJ2-1|TRBV20-1|many|TRBD2
CSASFPLAGLYNEQFF
TGCAGTGCTAGTTTTCCCTTAGCGGGGCTATACAATGAGCAGTTCTTC
>TRBJ1-2|TRBV30|few|.
CAWSVSLFYGYTF
TGTGCCTGGAGTGTATCCCTATTCTATGGCTACACCTTC
>TRBJ2-2|TRBV5-1|many|.
CASSLFGPNTGELFF
TGCGCCAGCAGCTTGTTCGGGCCGAACACCGGGGAGCTGTTTTTT
>TRBJ2-4|TRBV5-5|many|.
CASSPLAKNIQYF
TGTGCCAGCAGCCCCCTAGCCAAAAACATTCAGTACTTC
>TRBJ2-5|TRBV20-1|few|TRBD2
CSAFPLAGVETQYF
TGCAGTGCTTTCCCCCTAGCGGGGGTTGAGACCCAGTACTTC
>TRBJ2-3|TRBV19|.|TRBD2
CASSPIYGTSGADTQYF
TGTGCCAGTAGCCCGATATATGGGACTAGCGGGGCAGATACGCAGTATTTT
>TRBJ1-2|TRBV27|few|TRBD1
CASSKKDRAYGYTF
TGTGCCAGCAGTAAAAAGGACAGGGCCTATGGCTACACCTTC
>TRBJ1-3|TRBV12-3/TRBV12-4|many|TRBD1
CASSPGQGNTIYF
TGTGCCAGCAGTCCGGGACAGGGAAACACCATATATTTT
>TRBJ1-6|TRBV27|few|.
CASSLWEESPLHF
TGTGCCAGCAGTTTATGGGAGGAATCACCCCTCCACTTT
>TRBJ2-1|TRBV7-9|.|.
CASSLAARWTYNEQFF
TGTGCCAGCAGCTTAGCTGCTAGATGGACCTACAATGAGCAGTTCTTC
>TRBJ2-4|TRBV13|few|TRBD1
CASSSKTLGTGDTIQYF
TGTGCCAGCAGCTCTAAAACCCTCGGGACAGGGGATACCATTCAGTACTTC
>TRBJ2-1|TRBV7-8|once|.
CASSPGLQKFF
TGTGCCAGCAGCCCCGGGCTCCAGAAGTTCTTC
>TRBJ2-1|TRBV12-3/TRBV12-4|.|TRBD2
CASSPLSGGAYNEQFF
TGTGCCAGCAGTCCACTTAGCGGGGGGGCCTACAATGAGCAGTTCTTC
>TRBJ1-5|TRBV6-1|few|.
CASSTSGGFQPQHF
TGTGCCAGCAGTACCTCTGGGGGGTTTCAGCCCCAGCATTTT
>TRBJ2-4|TRBV25-1|many|.
CASSEYSGTKNIQYF
TGTGCCAGCAGTGAATATTCCGGGACCAAAAACATTCAGTACTTC
>TRBJ2-7|TRBV6-1|few|.
CASSEARGIRYEQYF
TGTGCCAGCAGTGAAGCGCGAGGGATACGCTACGAGCAGTACTTC
>TRBJ1-1|TRBV9|few|.
CASTGSGAQAFF
TGTGCCAGCACCGGGTCAGGGGCCCAAGCTTTCTTT
>TRBJ1-2|TRBV30|.|.
CAWSFGTEYGYTF
TGTGCCTGGAGTTTCGGGACGGAGTATGGCTACACCTTC
>TRBJ2-7|TRBV10-3|.|TRBD2
CATQRELIGDEQYF
TGTGCCACCCAGCGGGAGCTGATCGGTGACGAGCAGTACTTC
>TRBJ2-3|TRBV9|few|.
CASSVGWTPVTDTQYF
TGTGCCAGCAGCGTGGGTTGGACTCCTGTCACGGATACGCAGTATTTT
>TRBJ2-7|TRBV6-2/TRBV6-3|.|.
CASSSPRQNEQYF
TGTGCCAGCAGTTCGCCTCGGCAAAACGAGCAGTACTTC
>TRBJ2-3|TRBV20-1|.|TRBD2
CSARDWASGGPYTDTQYF
TGCAGTGCTAGAGATTGGGCTAGCGGGGGACCGTACACAGATACGCAGTATTTT
>TRBJ1-5|TRBV12-3/TRBV12-4|few|.
CASRGSGRGQPQHF
TGTGCCAGCAGGGGTTCAGGGAGGGGGCAGCCCCAGCATTTT
>TRBJ1-1|TRBV6-2/TRBV6-3|.|TRBD1
CASADQVGQGTEAFF
TGTGCCAGCGCCGATCAGGTGGGACAGGGGACTGAAGCTTTCTTT
>TRBJ1-2|TRBV7-2|few|TRBD1
CASSADRGRGYGYTF
TGTGCCAGCAGCGCGGACAGGGGGCGCGGCTATGGCTACACCTTC
>TRBJ2-1|TRBV5-1|few|TRBD1
CASSFTPTRQGTYNEQFF
TGCGCCAGCAGCTTTACCCCCACCAGACAGGGCACCTACAATGAGCAGTTCTTC
>TRBJ1-1|TRBV4-1|.|TRBD1
CASSLRGGQGNTEAFF
TGCGCCAGCAGCCTCAGGGGGGGACAGGGGAACACTGAAGCTTTCTTT
>TRBJ1-2|TRBV4-3|few|.
CASSRSDSYGYTF
TGCGCCAGCAGCCGATCGGACAGTTATGGCTACACCTTC
>TRBJ1-4|TRBV12-3/TRBV12-4|many|.
CASTLGNSNEKLFF
TGTGCCAGCACCTTGGGCAATAGTAATGAAAAACTGTTTTTT
>TRBJ2-5|TRBV24-1|.|.
CATSLGSTETQYF
TGTGCCACCAGTCTAGGGTCAACAGAGACCCAGTACTTC
>TRBJ1-2|TRBV14|few|.
CASSQVTGIGGYTF
TGTGCCAGCAGCCAAGTGACAGGAATCGGAGGCTACACCTTC
>TRBJ2-1|TRBV29-1|.|.
CSVDPTEEQFF
TGCAGCGTTGACCCTACAGAGGAGCAGTTCTTC
>TRBJ2-3|TRBV10-2|few|TRBD2
CASREGLAGPDTQYF
TGCGCCAGCAGGGAAGGACTAGCGGGCCCAGATACGCAGTATTTT
>TRBJ1-1|TRBV5-1|.|.
CASRRRAGTEAFF
TGCGCCAGCAGAAGACGGGCTGGGACTGAAGCTTTCTTT
>TRBJ2-3|TRBV5-1|many|.
CASSLGSSPTDTQYF
TGCGCCAGCAGCTTGGGGTCTTCCCCAACGGATACGCAGTATTTT
>TRBJ2-7|TRBV6-2/TRBV6-3|.|.
CASTPRSRVLYEQYF
TGTGCCAGCACCCCTCGTTCCAGGGTTCTCTACGAGCAGTACTTC
>TRBJ2-7|TRBV20-1|few|.
CSARWRGSYEQYF
TGCAGTGCTAGATGGAGGGGATCCTACGAGCAGTACTTC
>TRBJ2-1|TRBV28|.|.
CASSSGAFGSYNEQFF
TGTGCCAGCAGCTCCGGGGCCTTCGGGTCCTACAATGAGCAGTTCTTC
>TRBJ2-1|TRBV5-1|.|TRBD1
CASSLHPGQGGYNEQFF
TGCGCCAGCAGCTTACACCCGGGACAGGGAGGCTACAATGAGCAGTTCTTC
>TRBJ2-3|TRBV11-2|.|TRBD1
CASRYRTGVTDTQYF
TGTGCCAGCAGATATAGGACAGGGGTTACAGATACGCAGTATTTT
>TRBJ2-3|TRBV6-1|.|TRBD2
CASSEGTSGISTDTQYF
TGTGCCAGCAGTGAAGGGACTAGCGGGATTAGCACAGATACGCAGTATTTT
>TRBJ2-1|TRBV20-1|few|.
CSARGPRGDGQFF
TGCAGTGCTAGAGGGCCACGCGGGGACGGGCAGTTCTTC
>TRBJ2-1|TRBV10-3|.|TRBD2
CAISEKSGIVHNEQFF
TGTGCCATCAGTGAAAAAAGCGGGATTGTCCACAATGAGCAGTTCTTC
>TRBJ1-6|TRBV9|.|TRBD1
CASSSGQGSSPLHF
TGTGCCAGCAGCTCGGGACAGGGTAGTTCACCCCTCCACTTT
>TRBJ1-2|TRBV6-5|few|TRBD1
CASTTGVGGYTF
TGTGCCAGCACCACAGGGGTTGGTGGCTACACCTTC